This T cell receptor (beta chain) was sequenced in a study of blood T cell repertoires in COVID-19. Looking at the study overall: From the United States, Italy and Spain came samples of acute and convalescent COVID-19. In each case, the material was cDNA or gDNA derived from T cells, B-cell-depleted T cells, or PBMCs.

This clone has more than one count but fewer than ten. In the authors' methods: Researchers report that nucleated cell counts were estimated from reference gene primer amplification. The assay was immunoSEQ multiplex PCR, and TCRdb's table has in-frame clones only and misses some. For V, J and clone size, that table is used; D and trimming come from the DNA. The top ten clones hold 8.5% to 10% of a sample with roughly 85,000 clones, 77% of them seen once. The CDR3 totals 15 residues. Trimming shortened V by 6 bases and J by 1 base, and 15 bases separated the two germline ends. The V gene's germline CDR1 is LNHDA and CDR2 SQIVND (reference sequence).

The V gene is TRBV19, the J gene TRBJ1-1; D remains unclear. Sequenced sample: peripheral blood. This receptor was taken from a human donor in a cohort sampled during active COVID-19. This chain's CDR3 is CASSPGRLTNTEAFF. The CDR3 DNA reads TGTGCCAGTAGCCCCGGGAGACTGACGAACACTGAAGCTTTCTTT. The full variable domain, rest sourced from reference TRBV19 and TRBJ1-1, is DGGITQSPKYLFRKEGQNVTLSCEQNLNHDAMYWYRQDPGQGLRLIYYSQIVNDFQKGDIAEGYSVSREKKESFPLTVTSAQKNPTAFYLCASSPGRLTNTEAFFGQGTRLTVV.